Below are 30 T cell receptor beta chains sequenced from a single sample in a study of cytomegalovirus exposure and HLA in healthy donors. A multiplex PCR was run with 60 Vbeta primers and 13 Jbeta primers. Sequenced by immunoSEQ multiplex PCR; TCRdb stores in-frame clones only, minus some. Of fewer than 350,000 clones detected, 80% to 90% appear once; the ten largest clones hold less than 2.5%. The sample comprised PBMCs. All receptors derive from a woman aged 18 to 35 in good health and CMV-seronegative.

This sequence joins TRBV7-6 and TRBJ1-4; the D gene is possibly TRBD1 (6 bases). The CDR3 runs 15 residues. V shed 2 bases and J shed 8 bases, with 15 bases lying between them. Germline V gene lookup returns CDR1 SGHVS and CDR2 FNYEAQ. CDR3 residues: CASSLTAGAWEKLFF. The CDR3 nucleotides are TGTGCCAGCAGCTTAACTGCGGGGGCTTGGGAAAAACTGTTTTTT.

The chain joins TRBV11-2 to TRBJ1-4; no firm D call. This CDR3 has 16 residues. Germline V lookup: CDR1 SGHAT, CDR2 FQNNGV. The V end was cut by 5 bases, the J end by 8 bases, with 21 bases between. Here the CDR3 DNA reads TGTGCCAGCAGCCCACTCCCGCGGGGTTTTCAAGAAAAACTGTTTTTT. It is translated as CASSPLPRGFQEKLFF.

The chain employs TRBV29-1 and TRBJ2-5; tentatively, D is TRBD2 (6 bases). Per the germline V gene, CDR1 is SQVTM and CDR2 is ANQGSEA. With 0 bases removed from V and 3 bases from J, the gap between germline ends came to 14 bases. This CDR3 contains 15 residues. In nucleotides, the CDR3 is TGCAGCGTTGAAGATCGGAGGGCAGGGAAAGAGACCCAGTACTTC. Translated: CSVEDRRAGKETQYF.

V gene TRBV11-3 combines with J gene TRBJ2-1; 7 bases map to TRBD2. This CDR3 has 16 residues. Germline V lookup: CDR1 SGHNT, CDR2 YENEEA. Losses at the gene ends were 8 bases for V and 3 bases for J; bases not matched to a gene: 13. CDR3 bases: TGTGCCAGCCGGGGACCTCGGGGGGACTACTACAATGAGCAGTTCTTC. It yields the protein CASRGPRGDYYNEQFF. The full variable domain, its missing parts supplied by reference TRBV11-3 and TRBJ2-1, is EAGVVQSPRYKIIEKKQPVAFWCNPISGHNTLYWYLQNLGQGPELLIRYENEEAVDDSQLPKDRFSAERLKGVDSTLKIQPAELGDSAVYLCASRGPRGDYYNEQFFGPGTRLTVL.

This sequence joins TRBV9 and TRBJ1-3, with D possibly matching TRBD1 (5 bases). CDR3 length equals 17 residues. Germline values: CDR1 SGDLS, CDR2 YYNGEE. The V end lost 0 bases, the J end lost 2 bases, and 15 bases lay between the germline ends. The CDR3 coding sequence is TGTGCCAGCAGCGTAGATATCGGGGGAAGGACTGGAAACACCATATATTTT. This translates into CASSVDIGGRTGNTIYF. Together with reference TRBV9 and TRBJ1-3, the CDR3 gives the full variable domain: DSGVTQTPKHLITATGQRVTLRCSPRSGDLSVYWYQQSLDQGLQFLIQYYNGEERAKGNILERFSAQQFPDLHSELNLSSLELGDSALYFCASSVDIGGRTGNTIYFGEGSWLTVV.

This chain links TRBV6-5 with TRBJ2-5; 7 nucleotides line up with TRBD1. The J call may be in error: the DNA end matches TRBJ2-7 better. The CDR3 length is 15 residues. Germline CDR1 is MNHEY and CDR2 is SVGAGI. CDR3 coding DNA: TGTGCCAGCCAACCCCGGACAGGCCTGTCCTACGAGCAGTACTTC. Translated, it gives CASQPRTGLSYEQYF.

V usage is TRBV11-2 and J usage is TRBJ1-1; the D gene is possibly TRBD1 (6 bases). CDR1 is SGHAT, CDR2 FQNNGV, per germline. The CDR3 consists of 15 residues. V was cut by 5 bases and J by 0 bases, with 13 bases left in between. CDR3 in DNA: TGTGCCAGCAGCCCCTTGACAGGAATGAACACTGAAGCTTTCTTT. Translation: CASSPLTGMNTEAFF.

The CDR3 DNA reads TGTGCCAGCAGCTTAGTGGAGCGCGGAGCCTACGAGCAGTACTTC. Translation gives CASSLVERGAYEQYF. The genes are TRBV7-9 and TRBJ2-7, with D hard to call. Germline CDR1 reads SEHNR; CDR2 reads FQNEAQ (reference sequence). V gave up 1 base and J gave up 2 bases, with 12 bases separating them. The CDR3 has 15 residues.

V is TRBV10-1 and J is TRBJ1-2; TRBD1 is a possible D gene (6 bases). CDR3 size: 13 residues. V was clipped by 1 base and J by 5 bases, with 8 bases between them. The germline V gene has CDR1 WNHNN and CDR2 SYGVQD (reference sequence). The CDR3 sequence is CASSEYRDYGYTF. In DNA form, the CDR3 reads TGCGCCAGCAGTGAGTACAGGGATTATGGCTACACCTTC.

In regard to this clone: Compared with germline, one end of the junction differs, possibly owing to a read error. The V and J genes are TRBV7-9 and TRBJ2-7; 9 bases map to TRBD1. Germline V gene data show CDR1 as SEHNR and CDR2 as FQNEAQ (reference sequence). The CDR3 covers 15 residues. The CDR3 sequence: CSSRATGGQIDEQYF. The CDR3 DNA sequence: TGTTCCAGCAGGGCCACAGGGGGCCAAATAGACGAGCAGTACTTC.

The chain recombines TRBV10-3 with TRBJ1-3; tentative D call: TRBD1 (6 bases). The germline CDR1 and CDR2 sequences are ENHRY and SYGVKD. The CDR3 is 15 amino acids. The V and J ends lost 8 bases and 2 bases respectively, with 16 bases between them. The CDR3 DNA sequence: TGTGCCATCGCCTCGGGACAACTAACTGGAAACACCATATATTTT. It specifies CAIASGQLTGNTIYF.

The chain is built from TRBV7-8 and TRBJ1-4; no clear D. The germline gives CDR1 SGHVS, CDR2 FQNEAQ. Trimming removed 4 bases from V and 3 bases from J, with 21 bases in between. The CDR3 length is 18 residues. The CDR3 coding sequence is TGTGCCAGCAGCTCCGAGGTTCGAAGAAGGGAGGCTAATGAAAAACTGTTTTTT. It codes for CASSSEVRRREANEKLFF.

This clone was seen more than once but under ten times. V usage is TRBV27 and J usage is TRBJ2-7, with D possibly TRBD1 on 5 matching bases. The CDR3 is 15 residues long. Germline-derived CDR1 and CDR2 are MNHEY and SMNVEV (reference sequence). V was shortened by 2 bases and J by 4 bases, with 15 bases between the two germline ends. In DNA form, the CDR3 reads TGTGCCAGCAGTTTAACGAGGACATTGAGTTACGAGCAGTACTTC. Amino acids: CASSLTRTLSYEQYF.

The CDR3 nucleotides read TGTGCCAGCAGTTTCAGGGGAAGCGATCGCTCCTACGAGCAGTACTTC. This translates into CASSFRGSDRSYEQYF. The chain uses TRBV27 and TRBJ2-7, with D possibly being TRBD1 (6 bases). The CDR3 covers 16 residues. V lost 3 bases, J lost 0 bases, and 15 bases lay in between. Germline CDR1 reads MNHEY; CDR2 reads SMNVEV (reference sequence).

The chain is built from TRBV6-4 and TRBJ2-2; no clear D gene. V gave up 2 bases and J gave up 5 bases, with 9 bases separating them. Germline V gives CDR1 MRHNA, CDR2 SNTAGT. The CDR3 has 14 amino acids. The CDR3 coding sequence is TGTGCCAGCAGTGACGAGTTAAGAACCGGGGAGCTGTTTTTT. Amino acids: CASSDELRTGELFF.

This chain joins TRBV5-6 and TRBJ1-1; 11 nucleotides align to TRBD1. The CDR3 totals 15 residues. Germline V CDR1 and CDR2: SGHDT, YYEEEE. V was clipped by 3 bases and J by 7 bases; unmatched bases: 8. CDR3 region: CASSWWVGQGVEAFF. CDR3 coding DNA: TGTGCCAGCAGCTGGTGGGTGGGACAGGGGGTTGAAGCTTTCTTT.

The V and J genes are TRBV29-1 and TRBJ1-2; TRBD1 matches 9 bases. The germline V gene has CDR1 SQVTM and CDR2 ANQGSEA. The CDR3 is 14 residues long. The junction had 7 bases not matched to a gene; V was cut back by 0 bases and J by 8 bases. DNA of the CDR3: TGCAGCGTTGAAGATCCAGGGACAGGGTTAGGCTACACCTTC. Amino acids: CSVEDPGTGLGYTF.

The V gene is TRBV10-3, the J gene TRBJ1-1; D remains ambiguous. Germline CDR1 ENHRY, CDR2 SYGVKD. Trimming pared 4 bases from V and 1 base from J, leaving 13 bases between. CDR3 length: 15 residues. CDR3 sequence reads: CAISVRGEKNTEAFF. Here the CDR3 DNA reads TGTGCCATCAGTGTCCGGGGAGAGAAGAACACTGAAGCTTTCTTT.

The J gene is TRBJ2-5, the V gene TRBV12-5; 8 bases match TRBD1. The J segment lost 4 bases and the V segment lost 5 bases, leaving 9 bases of the junction unmatched. The CDR3 is 15 residues long. Germline CDR1 is LGHNT and CDR2 is FRNRAP. CDR3 sequence reads: CASGLLQGGGETQYF. The CDR3 region has the DNA TGTGCTAGTGGTCTACTACAGGGGGGAGGAGAGACCCAGTACTTC.

This rearrangement joins TRBV7-8 to TRBJ1-5; D might be TRBD1 (6 bases). The CDR3 has 15 residues. Germline V gene lookup returns CDR1 SGHVS and CDR2 FQNEAQ. Trimming stripped 1 base from V and 3 bases from J, with 10 bases between. The CDR3 DNA follows: TGTGCCAGCAGCTTAGGCGGACAGCCCAATCAGCCCCAGCATTTT. Translated: CASSLGGQPNQPQHF.

The chain recombines TRBV2 with TRBJ2-1; a weak D match, TRBD2 (6 bases). From germline, CDR1 is SNHLY and CDR2 FYNNEI. CDR3 length: 16 residues. Trimming stripped 8 bases from V and 1 base from J, with 18 bases between. The DNA of the CDR3 is TGTGCCAGCCGCTCCCTAGGGGCGGGGTCCTACAATGAGCAGTTCTTC. Amino acid sequence: CASRSLGAGSYNEQFF.

The chain uses TRBV6-5 and TRBJ1-1; D gene uncertain. The CDR3 is 13 amino acids. V was cut by 6 bases and J by 1 base, with 9 bases left in between. Per germline, CDR1 MNHEY and CDR2 SVGAGI. CDR3 in DNA: TGTGCCAGCAGATCCTGGAGGAACACTGAAGCTTTCTTT. Protein: CASRSWRNTEAFF.

This clone was found a few times. CDR3 DNA: TGTGCCAGCAGCGGGACAGCAGGTGGCTACACCTTC. It codes for CASSGTAGGYTF. V usage is TRBV2 and J usage is TRBJ1-2, with 7 bases that match TRBD1. Trimming cost V 6 bases and J 7 bases; bases outside gene matches: 5. Germline CDR1 reads SNHLY; CDR2 reads FYNNEI. The CDR3 consists of 12 residues.

V gene TRBV6-5 combines with J gene TRBJ2-7, with 7 bases aligning to TRBD1. This CDR3 is built from 15 residues. V shed 7 bases, J shed 0 bases, and the junction held 9 bases outside the gene matches. The germline V gene encodes CDR1 MNHEY and CDR2 SVGAGI. CDR3 in amino acids: CASTMSGTASYEQYF. In DNA, the CDR3 is TGTGCCAGCACAATGTCCGGGACAGCCTCCTACGAGCAGTACTTC.

This clone has more than one count but fewer than ten. The V call is TRBV9, the J call TRBJ1-1; possible D gene TRBD1, 5 bases. The CDR3 covers 14 residues. CDR1 SGDLS and CDR2 YYNGEE come from the germline V gene. With 3 bases removed from V and 2 bases from J, the gap between germline ends came to 11 bases. CDR3 nucleotide sequence: TGTGCCAGCAGCGCCTTGGGGGGTAACACTGAAGCTTTCTTT. Protein product: CASSALGGNTEAFF.

The chain carries TRBV21-1 and TRBJ2-7; the table assigns TRBD1, which was not confirmed against the DNA. TRBV21-1 is assigned pseudogene status. The CDR3 is 15 residues long. In nucleotides, the CDR3 is TGTGCCAGCATCCGCCGACAGAGACCTTCCTACGAGCAGTACTTC. It translates to CASIRRQRPSYEQYF.

The chain carries TRBV6-5 and TRBJ2-2, with D tentatively TRBD1 (5 bases). Germline V gene data show CDR1 as MNHEY and CDR2 as SVGAGI. CDR3 length equals 14 residues. Trimming stripped 4 bases from V and 1 base from J, with 7 bases between. This CDR3 is CASSFTGNTGELFF. For the CDR3, the DNA is TGTGCCAGCAGTTTTACAGGGAACACCGGGGAGCTGTTTTTT.

The chain couples TRBV9 to TRBJ2-7; D unresolved. The CDR3 runs 15 residues. Trimming shortened V by 0 bases and J by 0 bases, and 10 bases separated the two germline ends. Per germline, CDR1 SGDLS and CDR2 YYNGEE. This chain's CDR3 is CASSVEPSGSYEQYF. CDR3 sequence (DNA): TGTGCCAGCAGCGTAGAACCGTCCGGCTCCTACGAGCAGTACTTC.

A note on this clone: The junction and the germline gene differ at one end; a read error may be behind it. CDR3 sequence: CARGDCSCEQYF. The CDR3 DNA reads TGTGCCAGAGGGGACTGCTCCTGCGAGCAGTACTTC. The chain carries TRBV2 and TRBJ2-7; D might be TRBD2 (6 bases). The germline gives CDR1 SNHLY, CDR2 FYNNEI. This CDR3 is built from 12 residues.

V usage is TRBV5-6 and J usage is TRBJ1-3, with D perhaps TRBD1 (5 bases). This CDR3 comprises 17 residues. In germline, CDR1 is SGHDT, CDR2 YYEEEE. Trimming took off 4 bases at V and 0 bases at J, with 17 bases between the two ends. The CDR3 DNA follows: TGTGCCAGCAGCGTTCTTGGGGCAGGTTTCTCTGGAAACACCATATATTTT. Translated: CASSVLGAGFSGNTIYF.